This T cell receptor (beta chain) was captured by sequencing in a study of post-analysis software for immune sequencing data. Overall study context: Disease trajectories encompassed relapsing-remitting, secondary progressive and progressive-relapsing multiple sclerosis. Study findings and constraints: Samples made in the same batch grouped tightly together by F measure. There were a few TRBV segments more frequent in patients than controls, and TRBV5-6, TRBV5-1 and TRBV20-1 were among them. Among multiple sclerosis patients, normalized Chao1 diversity was significantly below that of controls.

Trimming stripped 2 bases from V and 2 bases from J, with 16 bases between. Germline assignment: CDR1 SNHLY and CDR2 FYNNEI. CDR3 length: 17 residues. To note about this clonotype: Its antigen is unidentified.

Presence of unique molecular identifiers characterized the TCR beta cDNA libraries. Once 1 to 10 million T cells were used, approximately 470,000 cDNA molecules resulted. TCRdb reanalysed the PCR reads using MiXCR and keeps one entry per CDR3 protein. The sample has 600,000 to 750,000 distinct CDR3 sequences; roughly three fifths are singletons. This chain joins TRBV2 and TRBJ1-5, with D possibly matching TRBD1 (5 bases). The clonotype comes from a girl aged 2-15 years with multiple sclerosis. Sequenced material: blood. This CDR3 reads CASSEHGGAGGNQPQHF. The DNA of the CDR3 is TGTGCCAGCAGTGAACATGGAGGGGCAGGCGGCAATCAGCCCCAGCATTTT.